The rows below give T cell receptor beta chains drawn from one sample of a study of T cells in Graves' hyperthyroidism and ophthalmopathy. TCRdb redid the calling of the multiplex PCR reads with MiXCR, one entry per CDR3 protein. Of about 570,000 distinct CDR3 sequences listed, around 45% are singletons. The sample taken for sequencing was peripheral blood or thyroid tissue (not recorded which). The receptors stem from an adult woman with Graves' disease, either hyperthyroidism or ophthalmopathy (not recorded which). The conserved cysteine and the conserved F or W are not part of the CDR3 here.

TRBV15 ATSRDRRQYNTEAF
TRBV3-1 ASSQQEETQY
TRBV9 ASSVGASNSPLH
TRBV2 ASSGQGADEKLF
TRBV20-1 SGGRLDTGELS
TRBV6-5 ASSGTGGYKYSNQPQH
TRBV18 ASSPRVDSQETQY
TRBV2 ASSEGKAYNYGYT
TRBV7-3 ASSPSPGGKETQY
TRBV14 ASSPARGTWGEQY
TRBV7-2 ASSLAGRDTGELF
TRBV10-3 AISDGQKETQY
TRBV9 ASSVGGTGPYEQY
TRBV14 AKPPLTGNYGYT
TRBV28 ASSLGGQAVYGYT
TRBV7-9 ASGSTWNSPLH
TRBV11-2 ASSLAFSREVEGYT
TRBV6-5 ASRTFPGELF
TRBV12-3/TRBV12-4 ASSLRENTEAF
TRBV11-2 ASNSWVIGGMNTEAF
TRBV20-1 SARGQGVWQPQH
TRBV5-1 ASSRAEFYEQY
TRBV10-3 AITSTAQETQY
TRBV12-3/TRBV12-4 ASSPGKAYEQY
TRBV6-1 ASSGGTDHNQPQH
TRBV11-2 ASQRLARISGANVLT
TRBV7-2 ASSLVLGRVWWGEQY
TRBV2 ASRKIGEAF
TRBV28 ASRSDRGRATDYEQY
TRBV29-1 SVAGSGSFSYEQY
TRBV2 ASTLGQAFLGTEAF
TRBV7-2 ASSLAVLHFYEQY
TRBV5-1 ASSWGASGSSGELF
TRBV20-1 SAKGARETQY
TRBV5-8 ASSLYTSGGMNTEAF
TRBV11-3 ASSLGGHEQF
TRBV24-1 ATSESGQVYGYT
TRBV9 ASGGSSKNIQY
TRBV7-3 ASTSPTGVPYGYT
TRBV2 ASSGQGARAF
TRBV28 ASSPRGGELETQY
TRBV24-1 AKTGTHNQPQH
TRBV20-1 SASKKETQY
TRBV27 AAGQAGASSEQY
TRBV6-5 ASSYYGYT
TRBV29-1 SIRTGRSSGANVLT